The 11 T cell receptor beta chains below come from one sample, sequenced in a study of T cell repertoires in cytomegalovirus infection. MiXCR, run by TCRdb on the reads, gives a single entry per CDR3 protein. The sample records under 600,000 distinct CDR3 sequences, 16% being singletons. The sequencing sample was made of CD8+ T cells from PBMCs. Source of these receptors: a human donor in good health (CMV status not recorded). Some clones in this sample may be carry-over from other donors' samples.

This chain uses TRBV12-3 or TRBV12-4 with TRBJ2-2; possible D gene TRBD2, 6 bases. Trimming shortened V by 5 bases and J by 14 bases, and 15 bases separated the two germline ends. CDR3 length equals 12 residues. CDR3 amino acids: CASSPLTGTLFF. In DNA, the CDR3 is TGTGCCAGCAGTCCTTTAACCGGGACTCTGTTTTTT.

In the case of this clonotype: Lacking the conserved final phenylalanine or tryptophan, this CDR3 likely reflects a read error. The chain recombines TRBV20-1 with TRBJ1-6; D not certain. Germline V gene lookup returns CDR1 DFQATT and CDR2 SNEGSKA (reference sequence). CDR3 length: 17 residues. Trimming removed 0 bases at V and 0 bases at J, with 12 bases between. The CDR3 DNA is TGCAGTGCTAGAGATGCGACGGATAGCTCCTATAATTCACCCCTCCACTAT. Amino acids: CSARDATDSSYNSPLHY.

There are many counts of this clonotype. The chain combines TRBV6-6 with TRBJ2-1; tentative D call: TRBD1 (6 bases). The germline gives CDR1 MNHNY, CDR2 SVGAGI (reference sequence). The CDR3 loop spans 16 amino acids. The V end lost 0 bases, the J end lost 2 bases, and 11 bases lay between the germline ends. The CDR3 protein is CASSYSTGGAYNEQFF. The CDR3 DNA reads TGTGCCAGCAGTTACTCGACAGGCGGCGCCTACAATGAGCAGTTCTTC.

This sequence joins TRBV12-3 or TRBV12-4 and TRBJ1-1, with 7 bases matching TRBD1. Trimming took 6 bases from V and 3 from J; bases not matched to a gene: 7. The CDR3 extends over 14 amino acids. This chain's CDR3 is CASRPVTGDTEAFF. The CDR3 nucleotides read TGTGCCAGCAGACCGGTAACAGGGGACACTGAAGCTTTCTTT.

This chain joins TRBV6-6 and TRBJ1-5; a weak D match, TRBD1 (5 bases). Trimming took off 7 bases at V and 4 bases at J, with 11 bases between the two ends. Germline CDR1 is MNHNY and CDR2 is SVGAGI (reference sequence). This CDR3 region has 13 residues. The CDR3 is CASTAYRNQPQHF. CDR3 DNA sequence: TGTGCCAGCACTGCTTACAGGAATCAGCCCCAGCATTTT.

The sample holds many counts of this clonotype. V gene TRBV28 combines with J gene TRBJ2-1, with 9 bases that match TRBD2. This CDR3 is 16 amino acids long. V dropped 4 bases and J dropped 8; count of bases not matched to a gene: 12. Per the germline V gene, CDR1 is MDHEN and CDR2 is SYDVKM. CDR3 sequence: CASSSLGGGRAYEQFF. The CDR3 nucleotides are TGTGCCAGCAGTTCCTTAGGTGGCGGGAGGGCCTATGAGCAGTTCTTC.

In this sample, this clonotype turned up many times. This chain connects TRBV7-2 to TRBJ2-3; D is unclear. The CDR3 totals 14 residues. The V gene lost 5 bases and the J gene lost 2 bases, with 11 bases spanning the gap. The V gene's germline CDR1 is SGHTA and CDR2 FQGNSA. The DNA of the CDR3 is TGTGCCAGCAGCCTAAGGGATCTCACAGATACGCAGTATTTT. Protein product: CASSLRDLTDTQYF.

The genes are TRBV7-3 and TRBJ2-1; D may be TRBD2 (6 bases). Germline V gene sequence: CDR1 SGHTA, CDR2 FQGTGA. Trimming took off 5 bases at V and 5 bases at J, with 16 bases between the two ends. This CDR3 is built from 15 residues. The CDR3 spells CASSPGLYFDNEQFF. CDR3 in DNA: TGTGCCAGCAGCCCGGGACTTTATTTTGACAATGAGCAGTTCTTC.

The genes are TRBV5-5 and TRBJ2-7; a weak D match, TRBD2 (5 bases). The germline gives CDR1 SGHKS, CDR2 YYEKEE (reference sequence). CDR3 length: 17 amino acids. Deletions cut 2 bases from V and 4 bases from J, with 22 bases between. CDR3 residues: CASSFVRAPRSGYEQYF. The CDR3 bases are TGTGCCAGCAGCTTCGTCCGGGCCCCGAGATCGGGATACGAGCAGTACTTC.

This clonotype turned up a few times. The rearrangement links TRBV4-2 to TRBJ1-3; 9 bases are a match to TRBD1. The CDR3 is 15 amino acids. The germline V gene encodes CDR1 LGHNA and CDR2 YNFKEQ. V gave up 1 base and J gave up 3 bases; unmatched junction bases: 1. As DNA, the CDR3 is TGTGCCAGCAGCCAAGGGACAGGGGTTGGAAACACCATATATTTT. Protein sequence: CASSQGTGVGNTIYF.

This clonotype was counted between two and nine times. The chain employs TRBV27 and TRBJ2-5, with TRBD2 as a possible D gene (6 bases). V was clipped by 3 bases and J by 5 bases, with 13 bases between them. This CDR3 has 14 amino acids. The germline CDR1 and CDR2 sequences are MNHEY and SMNVEV (reference sequence). CDR3 protein: CASSLGLSGETQYF. The CDR3 DNA follows: TGTGCCAGCAGTTTGGGACTCTCCGGGGAGACCCAGTACTTC.